This TCR beta chain came from a study of spatial heterogeneity in lung cancer. By sample share, this clonotype is medium-sized (0.01 to 0.1%). Its antigen is not known. The library was built for alpha chains, so this beta chain is an off-target read and its size means little. Overall study results and limits: Expanded TCRs that were ubiquitous or regional had counts tracking ubiquitous and regional nonsynonymous mutations, respectively. Counts of expanded intratumoral alpha and beta TCRs tracked tumor mutation counts.

Single TCR cDNA molecules each had their own unique molecular identifier. MiXCR, applied by TCRdb to the 5' RACE reads, yields one record per CDR3 protein. The top ten clones hold 22% of a sample with roughly 10,000 distinct CDR3 sequences, around 8% of them seen once. The CDR3 is made up of 15 amino acids. V gave up 0 bases and J gave up 4 bases, with 12 bases separating them. The germline CDR1 and CDR2 sequences are KGHSH and LQKENI. The time point is: sample taken at primary tumor resection. No cell sorting; template was whole RNA from tumor, lung tissue or PBMC. J is TRBJ1-2 and V is TRBV18; D uncertain. The material sequenced was lung tumor tissue, taken at surgery. This TCR was recovered from a female donor with early-stage non-small cell lung cancer. The CDR3 is CASSPPVVGIYGYTF. CDR3 DNA: TGTGCCAGCTCACCACCGGTGGTCGGAATCTATGGCTACACCTTC. The full variable domain, its missing parts supplied by reference TRBV18 and TRBJ1-2, is NAGVMQNPRHLVRRRGQEARLRCSPMKGHSHVYWYRQLPEEGLKFMVYLQKENIIDESGMPKERFSAEFPKEGPSILRIQQVVRGDSAAYFCASSPPVVGIYGYTFGSGTRLTVV.